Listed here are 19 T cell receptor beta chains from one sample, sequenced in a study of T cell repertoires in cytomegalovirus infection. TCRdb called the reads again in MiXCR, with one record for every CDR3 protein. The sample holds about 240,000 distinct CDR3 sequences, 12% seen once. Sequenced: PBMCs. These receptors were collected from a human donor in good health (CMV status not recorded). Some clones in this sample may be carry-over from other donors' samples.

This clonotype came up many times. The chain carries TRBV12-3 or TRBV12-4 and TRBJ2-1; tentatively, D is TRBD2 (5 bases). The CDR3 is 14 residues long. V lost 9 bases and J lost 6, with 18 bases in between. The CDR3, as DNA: TGTGCCAGTGAGAGCGGCCCGATACCCAATGAGCAGTTCTTC. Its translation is CASESGPIPNEQFF.

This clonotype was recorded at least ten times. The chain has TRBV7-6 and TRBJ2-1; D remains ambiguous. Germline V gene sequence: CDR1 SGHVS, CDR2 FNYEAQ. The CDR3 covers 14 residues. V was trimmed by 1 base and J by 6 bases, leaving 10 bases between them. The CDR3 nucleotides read TGTGCCAGCAGCTTAGATAGGGCAGGCAATGAGCAGTTCTTC. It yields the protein CASSLDRAGNEQFF.

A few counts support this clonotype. CDR3 nucleotides: TGTGCCAGCAGTAGAGGGGGAGCTAATGAAAAACTGTTTTTT. This gives the protein CASSRGGANEKLFF. The chain uses TRBV5-4 and TRBJ1-4, with D perhaps TRBD1 (6 bases). There are 14 residues in the CDR3. Trimming shortened V by 5 bases and J by 3 bases, and 11 bases separated the two germline ends. The germline gives CDR1 SGHNT, CDR2 YYREEE (reference sequence).

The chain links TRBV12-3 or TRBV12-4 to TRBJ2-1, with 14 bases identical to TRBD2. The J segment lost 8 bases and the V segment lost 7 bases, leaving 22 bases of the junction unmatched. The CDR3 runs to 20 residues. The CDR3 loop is CASTPFVRGLAGEQRDEQFF. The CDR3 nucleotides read TGTGCCAGCACCCCGTTTGTAAGGGGACTAGCGGGAGAGCAGCGGGATGAGCAGTTCTTC.

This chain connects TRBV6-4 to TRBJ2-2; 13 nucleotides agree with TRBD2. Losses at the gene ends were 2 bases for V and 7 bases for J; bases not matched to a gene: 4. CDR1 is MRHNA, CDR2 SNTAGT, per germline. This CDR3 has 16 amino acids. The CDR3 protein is CASSDTGLAGIGELFF. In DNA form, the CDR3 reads TGTGCCAGCAGTGACACGGGACTAGCGGGGATCGGGGAGCTGTTTTTT.

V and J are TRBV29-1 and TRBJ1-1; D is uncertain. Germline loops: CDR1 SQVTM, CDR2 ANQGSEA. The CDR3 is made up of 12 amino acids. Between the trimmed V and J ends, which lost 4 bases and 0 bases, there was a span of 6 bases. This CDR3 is CSVVRMNTEAFF. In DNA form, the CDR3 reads TGCAGCGTTGTGCGGATGAACACTGAAGCTTTCTTT.

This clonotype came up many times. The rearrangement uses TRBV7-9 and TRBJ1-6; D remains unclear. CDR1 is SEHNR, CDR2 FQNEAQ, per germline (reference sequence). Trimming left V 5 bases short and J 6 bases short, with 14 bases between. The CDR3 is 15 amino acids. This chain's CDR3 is CASSPPGAGNSPLHF. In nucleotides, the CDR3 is TGTGCCAGCAGCCCCCCGGGAGCTGGTAATTCACCCCTCCACTTT.

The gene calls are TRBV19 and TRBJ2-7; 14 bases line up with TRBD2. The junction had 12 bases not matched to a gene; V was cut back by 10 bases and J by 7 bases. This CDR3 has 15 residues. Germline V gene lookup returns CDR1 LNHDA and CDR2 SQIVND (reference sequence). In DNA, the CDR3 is TGTGCCACCAGACTAGCGGGAGGGCCTCTGGAAGAGCAGTACTTC. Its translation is CATRLAGGPLEEQYF.

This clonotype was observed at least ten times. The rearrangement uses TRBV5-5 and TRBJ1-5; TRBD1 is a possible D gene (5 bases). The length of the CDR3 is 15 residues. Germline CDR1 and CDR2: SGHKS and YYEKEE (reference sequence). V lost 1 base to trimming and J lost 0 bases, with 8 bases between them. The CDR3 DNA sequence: TGTGCCAGCAGCTTGATGGGGGGTAGCAATCAGCCCCAGCATTTT. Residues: CASSLMGGSNQPQHF.

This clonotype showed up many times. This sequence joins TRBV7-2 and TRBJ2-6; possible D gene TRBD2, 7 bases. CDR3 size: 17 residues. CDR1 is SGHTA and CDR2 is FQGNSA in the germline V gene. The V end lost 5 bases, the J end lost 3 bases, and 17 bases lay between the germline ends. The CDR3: CASSPPGGVVGANVLTF. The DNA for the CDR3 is TGTGCCAGCAGCCCCCCGGGGGGCGTCGTTGGGGCCAACGTCCTGACTTTC. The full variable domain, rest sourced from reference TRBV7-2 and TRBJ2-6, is GAGVSQSPSNKVTEKGKDVELRCDPISGHTALYWYRQSLGQGLEFLIYFQGNSAPDKSGLPSDRFSAERTGGSVSTLTIQRTQQEDSAVYLCASSPPGGVVGANVLTFGAGSRLTVL.

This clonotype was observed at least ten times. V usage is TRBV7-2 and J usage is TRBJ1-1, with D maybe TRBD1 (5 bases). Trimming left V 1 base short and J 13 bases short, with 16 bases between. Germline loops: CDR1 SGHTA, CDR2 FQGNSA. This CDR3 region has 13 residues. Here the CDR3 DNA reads TGTGCCAGCAGCTTAGGGGGACCCCACGAGGGTTTCTTT. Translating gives CASSLGGPHEGFF.

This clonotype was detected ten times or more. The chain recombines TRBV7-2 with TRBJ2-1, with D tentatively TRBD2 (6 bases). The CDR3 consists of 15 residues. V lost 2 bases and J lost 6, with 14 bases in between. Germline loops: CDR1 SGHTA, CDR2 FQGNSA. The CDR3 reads CASSLLSGEGNEQFF. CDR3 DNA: TGTGCCAGCAGCTTACTTAGCGGAGAAGGCAATGAGCAGTTCTTC.

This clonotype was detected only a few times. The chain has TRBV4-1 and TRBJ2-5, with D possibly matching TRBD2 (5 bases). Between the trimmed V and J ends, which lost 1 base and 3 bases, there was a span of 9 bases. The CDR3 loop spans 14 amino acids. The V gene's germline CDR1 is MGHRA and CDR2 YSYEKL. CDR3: CASSQVWGEETQYF. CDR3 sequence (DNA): TGCGCCAGCAGCCAAGTTTGGGGAGAAGAGACCCAGTACTTC.

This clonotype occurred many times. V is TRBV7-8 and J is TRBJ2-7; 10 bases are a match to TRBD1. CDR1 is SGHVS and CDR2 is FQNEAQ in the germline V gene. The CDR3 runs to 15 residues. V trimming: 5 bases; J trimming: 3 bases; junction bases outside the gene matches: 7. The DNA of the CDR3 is TGTGCCAGCAGCCCTCAGGACAGGGGGAACTACGAGCAGTACTTC. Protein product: CASSPQDRGNYEQYF.

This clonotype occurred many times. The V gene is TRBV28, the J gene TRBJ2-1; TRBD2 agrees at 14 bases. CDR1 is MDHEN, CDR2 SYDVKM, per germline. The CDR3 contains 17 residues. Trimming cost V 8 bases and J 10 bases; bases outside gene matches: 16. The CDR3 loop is CASSSPGLAGERGEQFF. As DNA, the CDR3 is TGTGCCAGCTCCTCACCGGGACTAGCGGGAGAAAGGGGCGAGCAGTTCTTC. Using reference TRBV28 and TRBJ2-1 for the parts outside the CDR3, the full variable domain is DVKVTQSSRYLVKRTGEKVFLECVQDMDHENMFWYRQDPGLGLRLIYFSYDVKMKEKGDIPEGYSVSREKKERFSLILESASTNQTSMYLCASSSPGLAGERGEQFFGPGTRLTVL.

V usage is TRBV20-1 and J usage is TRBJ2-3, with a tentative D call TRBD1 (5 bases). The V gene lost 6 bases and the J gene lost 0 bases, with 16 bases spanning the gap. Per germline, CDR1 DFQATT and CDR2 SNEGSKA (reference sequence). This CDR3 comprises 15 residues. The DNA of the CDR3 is TGCAGTGCAGCTAGGGGCCAAGCTAGCACAGATACGCAGTATTTT. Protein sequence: CSAARGQASTDTQYF.

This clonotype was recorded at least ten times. The CDR3 DNA reads TGTGCCAGCAGTCGACTAGCGGGCGATGAGCAGTTCTTC. This codes for CASSRLAGDEQFF. The chain links TRBV7-9 to TRBJ2-1; 10 nucleotides align to TRBD2. The V gene's germline CDR1 is SEHNR and CDR2 FQNEAQ (reference sequence). Losses at the gene ends were 6 bases for V and 8 bases for J; bases not matched to a gene: 4. The CDR3 loop spans 13 amino acids.

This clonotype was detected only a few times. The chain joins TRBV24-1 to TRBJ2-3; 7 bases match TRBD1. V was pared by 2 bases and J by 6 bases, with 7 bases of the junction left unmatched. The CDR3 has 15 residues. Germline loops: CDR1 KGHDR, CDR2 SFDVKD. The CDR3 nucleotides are TGTGCCACCAGTGATTCAGGACAGGAGAAGGATACGCAGTATTTT. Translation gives CATSDSGQEKDTQYF.

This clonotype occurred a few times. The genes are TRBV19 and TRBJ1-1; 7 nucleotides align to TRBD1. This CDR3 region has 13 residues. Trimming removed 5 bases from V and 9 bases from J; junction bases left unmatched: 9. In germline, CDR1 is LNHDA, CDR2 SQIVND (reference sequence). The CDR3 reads CASSRTGESQAFF. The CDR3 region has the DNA TGTGCCAGTAGTCGAACAGGGGAATCTCAAGCTTTCTTT.